A single sample gave rise to the 26 T cell receptor beta chains below, sequenced in a study of blood T cell repertoires in COVID-19. Assay: immunoSEQ multiplex PCR; the TCRdb copy retains only in-frame clones and omits some. The profile covers more than 250,000 clones, with approximately 86% appearing a single time and 2.1% taken by the ten largest. Sequenced material: peripheral blood. These TCRs come from a woman aged 25 to 45 who had recovered from COVID-19.

This clone was seen at least ten times. CDR3 sequence reads: CAISRFSGDDNYGYTF. The CDR3 region has the DNA TGTGCCATCAGTCGGTTTTCAGGGGATGATAACTATGGCTACACCTTC. The V call is TRBV10-3, the J call TRBJ1-2, with D perhaps TRBD1 (6 bases). Germline V gene data show CDR1 as ENHRY and CDR2 as SYGVKD. V was shortened by 5 bases and J by 1 base, with 17 bases between the two germline ends. The CDR3 totals 16 residues.

This chain joins TRBV2 and TRBJ2-2; TRBD1 matches 8 bases. V trimming: 8 bases; J trimming: 8 bases; junction bases outside the gene matches: 7. The CDR3 spans 13 residues. Germline V CDR1 and CDR2: SNHLY, FYNNEI. This CDR3 is CASLGQGVGELFF. The CDR3 DNA sequence: TGTGCCAGCCTAGGACAGGGAGTAGGGGAGCTGTTTTTT. Full variable domain (missing parts from reference TRBV2 and TRBJ2-2): EPEVTQTPSHQVTQMGQEVILRCVPISNHLYFYWYRQILGQKVEFLVSFYNNEISEKSEIFDDQFSVERPDGSNFTLKIRSTKLEDSAMYFCASLGQGVGELFFGEGSRLTVL.

The chain uses TRBV7-9 and TRBJ2-2; tentatively, D is TRBD1 (6 bases). The CDR3 is 17 residues long. CDR1 is SEHNR and CDR2 is FQNEAQ in the germline V gene (reference sequence). V gave up 6 bases and J gave up 1 base, with 18 bases separating them. The CDR3 nucleotides read TGTGCCAGCAGTCCCACCAGGGGCCAGAGGAACACCGGGGAGCTGTTTTTT. The encoded protein is CASSPTRGQRNTGELFF.

The rearrangement links TRBV6-5 to TRBJ1-2; D is ambiguous. V was pared by 8 bases and J by 8 bases, with 15 bases between. The CDR3 totals 12 residues. Germline lookup yields CDR1 MNHEY and CDR2 SVGAGI. CDR3 bases: TGTGCCAGCCGGTTATGGGGAGGAGGCTACACCTTC. Its translation: CASRLWGGGYTF.

The chain joins TRBV3-1 (or the pseudogene TRBV3-2) to TRBJ1-1; D is unresolved. V dropped 6 bases and J dropped 3 bases, with 14 bases sitting between them. The germline V gene has CDR1 LGHDT and CDR2 YNNKEL (reference sequence). The CDR3 is 14 residues long. For the CDR3, the DNA is TGTGCCAGCAGGCCGGGCGGGTCTTACACTGAAGCTTTCTTT. It is translated as CASRPGGSYTEAFF.

The chain joins TRBV5-1 to TRBJ2-3, with TRBD1 identical over 11 bases. From germline, CDR1 is SGHRS and CDR2 YFSETQ. The CDR3 totals 16 residues. V gave up 4 bases and J gave up 3 bases; unmatched junction bases: 7. The CDR3 coding sequence is TGCGCCAGCAGCCTAACGGGACAGGGGGATACAGATACGCAGTATTTT. As protein: CASSLTGQGDTDTQYF.

This clone has just one count. The chain joins TRBV5-4 to TRBJ1-4, with D possibly matching TRBD1 (5 bases). V was pared by 4 bases and J by 3 bases, with 16 bases between. The germline CDR1 and CDR2 sequences are SGHNT and YYREEE (reference sequence). The CDR3 runs to 16 residues. This CDR3 is CASSPAGGIPNEKLFF. CDR3 coding DNA: TGTGCCAGCAGCCCCGCCGGGGGAATTCCTAATGAAAAACTGTTTTTT.

V gene TRBV19 combines with J gene TRBJ2-1, with D possibly matching TRBD1 (5 bases). CDR1 is LNHDA and CDR2 is SQIVND in the germline V gene (reference sequence). The CDR3 consists of 13 residues. V was shortened by 4 bases and J by 4 bases, with 8 bases between the two germline ends. The CDR3 loop is CASSTTVYNEQFF. The CDR3 DNA is TGTGCCAGTAGTACGACAGTATACAATGAGCAGTTCTTC.

In this sample, this clone turned up once. V is TRBV7-9 and J is TRBJ1-6; 8 bases line up with TRBD1. This CDR3 region has 13 residues. Germline CDR1 SEHNR, CDR2 FQNEAQ (reference sequence). Unmatched junction bases numbered 4, after V lost 6 bases and J lost 9 bases. CDR3 nucleotide sequence: TGTGCCAGCAGGCCAGGGGGCGTTTCACCCCTCCACTTT. Amino acids: CASRPGGVSPLHF.

Comments on this clone: Other DNA variants within this sample encode the same CDR3. The chain combines TRBV6-1 with TRBJ2-5; TRBD2 matches at 15 bases. The CDR3 covers 16 residues. J lost 1 base, V lost 3 bases, and 0 bases had no gene match. Per germline, CDR1 MNHNS and CDR2 SASEGT. The CDR3 sequence: CASSEGLAGGQETQYF. The DNA of the CDR3 is TGTGCCAGCAGTGAGGGACTAGCGGGAGGCCAAGAGACCCAGTACTTC.

The chain carries TRBV5-3 and TRBJ2-3, with D unresolved. TRBV5-3 is identified as an open reading frame with a role that is uncertain. The CDR3 runs to 14 residues. Deletions cut 4 bases from V and 1 base from J, with 10 bases between. The CDR3: CARSVAPGTDTQYF. The CDR3 coding sequence is TGTGCCAGAAGCGTCGCCCCGGGCACAGATACGCAGTATTTT.

The V and J genes are TRBV12-3 or TRBV12-4 and TRBJ2-2, with D tentatively TRBD2 (5 bases). Trimming pared 6 bases from V and 7 bases from J, leaving 12 bases between. The CDR3 extends over 13 amino acids. The CDR3 DNA reads TGTGCCAGCAGCCCACGGGGAATCGGGGAGCTGTTTTTT. This codes for CASSPRGIGELFF.

The chain combines TRBV5-1 with TRBJ2-7, with TRBD1 as a possible D gene (5 bases). Germline V gene lookup returns CDR1 SGHRS and CDR2 YFSETQ. CDR3 size: 14 residues. Trimming pared 4 bases from V and 4 bases from J, leaving 15 bases between. CDR3: CASSQAQGWYEQYF. The CDR3, as DNA: TGCGCCAGCAGCCAGGCCCAGGGTTGGTACGAGCAGTACTTC.

The genes are TRBV7-9 and TRBJ1-1; 8 nucleotides match TRBD1. V gave up 6 bases and J gave up 4 bases; unmatched junction bases: 10. Germline values: CDR1 SEHNR, CDR2 FQNEAQ (reference sequence). This CDR3 spans 15 amino acids. For the CDR3, the DNA is TGTGCCAGCAGACCTGACAGGGGTCGCGGCACTGAAGCTTTCTTT. This codes for CASRPDRGRGTEAFF.

J is TRBJ2-1 and V is TRBV23-1, with a weak D call TRBD2 (6 bases). TRBV23-1 is flagged as an ORF with uncertain function. The V end lost 3 bases, the J end lost 12 bases, and 21 bases lay between the germline ends. This CDR3 is 15 amino acids long. This chain's CDR3 is CASSHPEGRLIRQFF. The CDR3 DNA reads as TGCGCCAGCAGTCACCCCGAGGGGAGGTTGATTCGGCAGTTCTTC.

The rearrangement links TRBV19 to TRBJ2-5, with TRBD1 matching 10 bases. This CDR3 is 15 amino acids long. Germline V CDR1 and CDR2: LNHDA, SQIVND (reference sequence). J lost 5 bases, V lost 6 bases, and 9 bases had no gene match. The CDR3 protein is CASRSAGTGVETQYF. CDR3 bases: TGTGCCAGTAGATCCGCCGGGACAGGGGTTGAGACCCAGTACTTC.

As for this clone: This sample includes further DNA sequences coding for the same CDR3. This chain connects TRBV3-1 (or the pseudogene TRBV3-2) to TRBJ2-7; 7 bases align to TRBD1. The CDR3 runs 14 residues. Unmatched junction bases numbered 3, after V lost 2 bases and J lost 2 bases. Germline V gives CDR1 LGHDT, CDR2 YNNKEL (reference sequence). The CDR3 here is CASSQRDRAYEQYF. Written as DNA, the CDR3 is TGTGCCAGCAGCCAACGAGACAGGGCCTACGAGCAGTACTTC.

This chain uses TRBV5-1 with TRBJ2-2; 7 bases are shared with TRBD1. The germline gives CDR1 SGHRS, CDR2 YFSETQ. This CDR3 is built from 13 residues. The junction had 4 bases not matched to a gene; V was cut back by 5 bases and J by 6 bases. The CDR3 bases are TGCGCCAGCAGGAGCGACAGGGCCGGGGAGCTGTTTTTT. This encodes CASRSDRAGELFF.

The J gene is TRBJ1-2, the V gene TRBV6-5, with D unclear. From germline, CDR1 is MNHEY and CDR2 SVGAGI. This CDR3 has 15 residues. V lost 2 bases and J 8 bases, leaving 18 bases between the germline ends. CDR3 in amino acids: CASSYAASRGFGYTF. CDR3 nucleotides: TGTGCCAGCAGTTACGCAGCATCACGGGGTTTCGGCTACACCTTC.

This clone has a single count. The chain employs TRBV11-2 and TRBJ2-7; D gene uncertain. In germline, CDR1 is SGHAT, CDR2 FQNNGV. Trimming stripped 2 bases from V and 5 bases from J, with 19 bases between. This CDR3 is built from 16 residues. This chain's CDR3 is CASSLSLTNPLDEQYF. CDR3 bases: TGTGCCAGCAGCTTAAGTCTCACCAACCCTCTAGACGAGCAGTACTTC.

The chain combines TRBV6-4 with TRBJ2-1; 10 bases match TRBD2. This CDR3 has 14 amino acids. The germline V gene has CDR1 MRHNA and CDR2 SNTAGT. J lost 6 bases, V lost 6 bases, and 5 bases had no gene match. CDR3 nucleotides: TGTGCCAGCAGACGACTAGCGGGTAGCAATGAGCAGTTCTTC. Protein product: CASRRLAGSNEQFF.

This rearrangement joins TRBV30 to TRBJ1-4; D call uncertain. Trimming took off 5 bases at V and 8 bases at J, with 15 bases between the two ends. Germline V gives CDR1 GTSNPN, CDR2 SVGIG (reference sequence). The CDR3 sequence is 13 residues long. The DNA for the CDR3 is TGTGCCTGGGGGATAAGCAGAGGCGAAAAACTGTTTTTT. This sequence encodes CAWGISRGEKLFF.

The gene calls are TRBV5-1 and TRBJ2-2, with TRBD1 identical over 10 bases. The CDR3 is 15 amino acids. With 1 base clipped from V and 7 bases from J, the junction kept 4 bases outside the gene matches. Germline V gene data show CDR1 as SGHRS and CDR2 as YFSETQ. As DNA, the CDR3 is TGCGCCAGCAGCTTGTTGGGACAGGGGAGCGGGGAGCTGTTTTTT. It translates to CASSLLGQGSGELFF.

The J gene is TRBJ1-5, the V gene TRBV4-1, with no clear D. V was shortened by 4 bases and J by 5 bases, with 15 bases between the two germline ends. CDR3 size: 15 residues. From germline, CDR1 is MGHRA and CDR2 YSYEKL. The DNA of the CDR3 is TGCGCCAGCAGCCCAAGAGGAAGGCTTTATCAGCCCCAGCATTTT. This gives the protein CASSPRGRLYQPQHF.

V is TRBV19 and J is TRBJ1-2; 8 bases match TRBD1. V gave up 3 bases and J gave up 5 bases; unmatched junction bases: 5. This CDR3 has 14 amino acids. The germline CDR1 and CDR2 sequences are LNHDA and SQIVND (reference sequence). The CDR3: CASSIQGAIYGYTF. CDR3 DNA sequence: TGTGCCAGTAGTATCCAGGGGGCGATTTATGGCTACACCTTC.

The J gene is TRBJ2-1, the V gene TRBV3-1 (or the pseudogene TRBV3-2); 7 positions match TRBD2. This CDR3 comprises 15 residues. V was pared by 0 bases and J by 7 bases, with 6 bases of the junction left unmatched. The germline V gene has CDR1 LGHDT and CDR2 YNNKEL (reference sequence). CDR3: CASSQDAGERNEQFF. Written as DNA, the CDR3 is TGTGCCAGCAGCCAAGATGCGGGAGAGAGAAATGAGCAGTTCTTC.